A selection of T cell receptor beta chains follows, all from one sample in a study of blood T cell repertoires in COVID-19. The assay was immunoSEQ multiplex PCR, and TCRdb's table has in-frame clones only and misses some. The table lists some 350,000 clones, about 90% of them singletons, with roughly 6.6% in the top ten. Material: peripheral blood. The source of these receptors is a woman in her seventies with COVID-19, enrolled during active disease. The CDR3 runs from the conserved cysteine through the conserved F or W. A D gene is named only where the DNA matches it firmly. The size field is filled for only some rows; it gives once, few, many or a size class.

J	V	size	D	CDR3	DNA
TRBJ1-4	TRBV5-8	NA	NA	CASSPRGGTNEKLFF	TGTGCCAGCAGCCCCCGCGGGGGAACTAATGAAAAACTGTTTTTT
TRBJ1-5	TRBV4-2	NA	TRBD1	CASSHDRGNQPQHF	TGTGCCAGCAGCCATGACAGGGGCAATCAGCCCCAGCATTTT
TRBJ1-1	TRBV18	NA	NA	CASSGLTNTEAFF	TGTGCCAGCTCAGGGCTAACCAACACTGAAGCTTTCTTT
TRBJ1-5	TRBV28	once	TRBD1	CASGGTARSNQPQHF	TGTGCCAGCGGTGGGACAGCGAGGAGCAATCAGCCCCAGCATTTT
TRBJ2-3	TRBV2	NA	TRBD2	CASRLAGGPTDTQYF	TGTGCCAGCAGACTAGCGGGGGGACCCACAGATACGCAGTATTTT
TRBJ1-2	TRBV30	NA	TRBD1	CAWSETGTGGLLNYGYTF	TGTGCCTGGTCAGAAACCGGGACAGGGGGACTCTTAAACTATGGCTACACCTTC
TRBJ2-7	TRBV5-6	NA	TRBD1	CASSSQGYNEQYF	TGTGCCAGCAGCTCACAGGGGTACAACGAGCAGTACTTC
TRBJ1-2	TRBV10-2	NA	NA	CASAGGTYGYTF	TGCGCCTCAGCCGGGGGGACCTATGGCTACACCTTC
TRBJ1-1	TRBV6-2/TRBV6-3	once	NA	CASSTRQNTEAFF	TGTGCCAGCAGTACCCGACAGAACACTGAAGCTTTCTTT
TRBJ2-7	TRBV19	NA	NA	CASSMVQGGSYEQYF	TGTGCCAGTAGTATGGTTCAGGGGGGATCCTACGAGCAGTACTTC